This is a list of T cell receptor beta chains from one sample in a study of blood T cell repertoires in COVID-19. Measured with immunoSEQ multiplex PCR; TCRdb has only the in-frame clones, and not every one. Of about 230,000 clones in the sample, about nine tenths were seen once. Sequenced material: PBMCs or T cells enriched from blood (not recorded which). These receptors all stem from a man between 18 and 35 years old who had recovered from COVID-19. The CDR3 runs from the conserved cysteine through the conserved F or W. Fields, in order: CDR3 protein, CDR3 DNA, V gene, clone size, D gene, J gene. The D gene is left open where the match is weak. Rows may omit the clone size; those that give it use once, few, many or a size class.

CASSDGQGWSRSQPQHF,TGTGCCAGCAGTGATGGACAGGGTTGGTCTAGGAGTCAGCCCCAGCATTTT,TRBV6-1,.,TRBD1,TRBJ1-5
CASKRGQLYGYTF,TGTGCCAGCAAACGCGGACAGTTATATGGCTACACCTTC,TRBV2,.,.,TRBJ1-2
CASSGDRGLYEQYF,TGTGCCAGCAGCGGGGACAGGGGGCTTTACGAGCAGTACTTC,TRBV3-1/TRBV3-2,.,TRBD1,TRBJ2-7
CASSPYARSSNQPQHF,TGTGCCAGCTCACCGTACGCGAGGTCCAGCAATCAGCCCCAGCATTTT,TRBV18,many,.,TRBJ1-5
CASSPTGTAFDTF,TGTGCCAGCTCACCCACCGGGACAGCTTTCGACACCTTC,TRBV18,.,TRBD1,TRBJ1-2
CASSFPALAEGGRRETQYF,TGTGCCAGCAGTTTTCCGGCGCTAGCGGAAGGTGGTCGGAGAGAGACCCAGTACTTC,TRBV7-9,.,TRBD2,TRBJ2-5
CASSLEPAGTGGNGYTF,TGTGCCAGCAGCTTAGAACCCGCCGGGACAGGTGGGAATGGCTACACCTTC,TRBV7-6,.,TRBD1,TRBJ1-2
CASSYSEGAGYTF,TGTGCCAGCAGTTACTCGGAGGGTGCTGGCTACACCTTC,TRBV6-6,.,.,TRBJ1-2
CASRQGGRNSPLHF,TGTGCCAGCAGGCAGGGCGGTAGGAATTCACCCCTCCACTTT,TRBV6-4,.,.,TRBJ1-6
CASHRRGGLRAGELFF,TGTGCCTCACACCGGCGGGGGGGCCTAAGGGCCGGGGAGCTGTTTTTT,TRBV19,.,TRBD2,TRBJ2-2
CASSPIDRDQPQHF,TGTGCCAGTAGTCCTATCGACAGGGATCAGCCCCAGCATTTT,TRBV19,.,TRBD1,TRBJ1-5
CASSSEGVGVDTQYF,TGTGCCAGCAGCTCAGAGGGGGTAGGGGTAGATACGCAGTATTTT,TRBV7-9,.,.,TRBJ2-3
CASSLESGVNTGELFF,TGCGCCAGCAGCTTGGAATCGGGGGTGAACACCGGGGAGCTGTTTTTT,TRBV5-1,many,.,TRBJ2-2
CASSSQRTSGLYNEQFF,TGTGCCAGCAGTTCCCAGAGGACTAGCGGGCTATACAATGAGCAGTTCTTC,TRBV28,.,TRBD2,TRBJ2-1
CASSGQLNTEAFF,TGTGCCAGCAGTGGACAGTTGAACACTGAAGCTTTCTTT,TRBV2,once,.,TRBJ1-1
CASSLSGAYNEQFF,TGCGCCAGCAGCTTAAGCGGGGCTTACAATGAGCAGTTCTTC,TRBV5-1,few,TRBD2,TRBJ2-1
CASRSDRVRTPLHF,TGTGCCAGCAGGAGCGACAGGGTTAGGACACCCCTCCACTTT,TRBV6-5,.,TRBD1,TRBJ1-6
CASSPDRGTLAKNIQYF,TGTGCCAGCAGTCCGGACCGGGGGACCCTAGCCAAAAACATTCAGTACTTC,TRBV28,.,.,TRBJ2-4
CASSQPGTGKNYGYTF,TGTGCCAGCAGCCAACCGGGGACAGGGAAGAACTATGGCTACACCTTC,TRBV3-1/TRBV3-2,.,TRBD1,TRBJ1-2
CASKGHNTGELFF,TGTGCCAGCAAGGGACACAACACCGGGGAGCTGTTTTTT,TRBV6-4,.,.,TRBJ2-2
CASSPGYEQYF,TGTGCCAGCAGCCCAGGCTACGAGCAGTACTTC,TRBV12-3/TRBV12-4,.,.,TRBJ2-7
CASSLHGETQYF,TGTGCCAGCAGCTTACACGGGGAGACCCAGTACTTC,TRBV3-1/TRBV3-2,.,.,TRBJ2-5
CASSPQGIQSYGYTF,TGTGCCAGCTCACCCCAGGGGATTCAGAGCTATGGCTACACCTTC,TRBV18,.,.,TRBJ1-2
CASRYQENTEAFF,TGTGCCAGCAGGTATCAGGAGAACACTGAAGCTTTCTTT,TRBV14,.,.,TRBJ1-1
CASSKGQTNYTF,TGTGCCAGCAGCAAGGGACAGACAAACTACACCTTC,TRBV27,.,TRBD1,TRBJ1-2
CASGPGQGQETQYF,TGTGCTAGTGGCCCCGGACAGGGCCAAGAGACCCAGTACTTC,TRBV12-5,.,TRBD1,TRBJ2-5
CASSSRTGIGYTF,TGTGCCAGCAGCTCACGGACAGGGATAGGCTACACCTTC,TRBV9,.,TRBD1,TRBJ1-2
CASSLQGAGSQETQYF,TGTGCCAGCAGCTTGCAGGGAGCGGGGTCTCAAGAGACCCAGTACTTC,TRBV9,.,TRBD2,TRBJ2-5
CASSPAPGGNTGELFF,TGTGCTAGCAGCCCCGCCCCGGGGGGGAACACCGGGGAGCTGTTTTTT,TRBV7-7,.,TRBD2,TRBJ2-2
CASSPNPQGSYEQYF,TGTGCCAGTAGTCCAAACCCACAGGGATCCTACGAGCAGTACTTC,TRBV19,.,.,TRBJ2-7
CASSLQGTNTEAFF,TGCGCCAGCAGCTTGCAGGGTACGAACACTGAAGCTTTCTTT,TRBV5-1,.,.,TRBJ1-1
CASSRTSPNTGELFF,TGTGCCAGCAGCCGGACTAGTCCCAACACCGGGGAGCTGTTTTTT,TRBV7-2,once,TRBD2,TRBJ2-2
CAISGAGAGSSTDTQYF,TGTGCCATCAGTGGAGCGGGAGCTGGATCTAGCACAGATACGCAGTATTTT,TRBV10-3,.,TRBD2,TRBJ2-3
CASSLYGTVSIKLFF,TGTGCCAGCAGTCTTTACGGGACAGTCAGCATAAAACTGTTTTTT,TRBV6-5,few,TRBD1,TRBJ1-4
CASSQRQGAGYNEQFF,TGTGCCAGCAGCCAAAGACAGGGAGCGGGCTACAATGAGCAGTTCTTC,TRBV4-2,.,.,TRBJ2-1
CASSLVYGTGGEYGYTF,TGTGCCAGCAGCTTAGTGTACGGGACAGGGGGAGAGTATGGCTACACCTTC,TRBV7-9,.,TRBD1,TRBJ1-2
CASSVDRVGGYTF,TGTGCCAGCTCAGTAGACAGGGTTGGTGGCTACACCTTC,TRBV18,.,TRBD1,TRBJ1-2
CASSSRQISGNTIYF,TGTGCCAGCAGTTCCCGACAGATCTCTGGAAACACCATATATTTT,TRBV28,.,.,TRBJ1-3
CASSQPGTGKNEQFF,TGCGCCAGCAGCCAACCCGGGACAGGGAAAAATGAGCAGTTCTTC,TRBV4-1,.,TRBD1,TRBJ2-1
CASTEDRLPSGANVLTF,TGTGCCAGCACTGAGGACAGGCTCCCCTCTGGGGCCAACGTCCTGACTTTC,TRBV6-1,.,TRBD1,TRBJ2-6
CASSIRDINSPLHF,TGTGCCAGTAGTATCAGGGACATTAATTCACCCCTCCACTTT,TRBV19,.,.,TRBJ1-6
CASRQLAGGLDTQYF,TGCGCCAGCAGACAACTAGCGGGAGGGCTGGATACGCAGTATTTT,TRBV4-1,.,TRBD2,TRBJ2-3
CASSPFLGDQETQYF,TGTGCCAGCAGCCCGTTCCTAGGGGACCAAGAGACCCAGTACTTC,TRBV3-1/TRBV3-2,.,.,TRBJ2-5
CASSLDGRVPYEQYF,TGTGCCAGCAGCTTAGATGGCAGGGTACCCTACGAGCAGTACTTC,TRBV7-9,.,.,TRBJ2-7
CASSLGLAGASALEQYF,TGCGCCAGCAGCCTGGGACTAGCGGGAGCCTCCGCATTAGAGCAGTACTTC,TRBV5-1,.,TRBD2,TRBJ2-7
CASSLQDSRNTEAFF,TGCGCCAGCAGCCTCCAAGACAGCCGGAACACTGAAGCTTTCTTT,TRBV4-1,.,.,TRBJ1-1
CASSPESGTGEYF,TGTGCCAGCAGCCCGGAATCCGGGACAGGGGAGTACTTC,TRBV7-9,.,TRBD1,TRBJ2-7
CASSQDTAGGVYNEQFF,TGTGCCAGCAGCCAAGATACGGCGGGAGGAGTATACAATGAGCAGTTCTTC,TRBV4-2,.,TRBD2,TRBJ2-1
CAWSQETQYF,TGTGCCTGGAGTCAGGAGACCCAGTACTTC,TRBV30,.,.,TRBJ2-5
CASSPGQGAGDNEQFF,TGTGCCAGCAGCCCGGGACAGGGGGCCGGGGACAATGAGCAGTTCTTC,TRBV5-8,.,TRBD1,TRBJ2-1